This T cell receptor (beta chain) comes out of a study of spatial heterogeneity in lung cancer. Overall study findings and caveats: For expanded intratumoral alpha and beta TCRs, counts tracked tumor mutation counts.

MiXCR, applied by TCRdb to the 5' RACE reads, yields one record per CDR3 protein. The data show about 20,000 distinct CDR3 sequences, under 10% seen once. In this sample, this clonotype turned up many times. Antigen unknown. Noted time point: sample taken at primary tumor resection. Unsorted whole RNA from tumor, nontumor lung or frozen PBMC underwent sequencing. The CDR3 loop spans 16 amino acids. In germline, CDR1 is LGHNT, CDR2 FRNRAP. The junction had 9 bases not matched to a gene; V was cut back by 5 bases and J by 0 bases. This TCR derives from a male donor with early-stage non-small cell lung cancer. The specimen was lung tumor tissue, collected at surgery. The chain couples TRBV12-5 to TRBJ1-2; 7 nucleotides agree with TRBD1. The CDR3, as DNA: TGTGCTAGTGGTACTGACAGGGCGGTTGCTAACTATGGCTACACCTTC. As protein: CASGTDRAVANYGYTF.